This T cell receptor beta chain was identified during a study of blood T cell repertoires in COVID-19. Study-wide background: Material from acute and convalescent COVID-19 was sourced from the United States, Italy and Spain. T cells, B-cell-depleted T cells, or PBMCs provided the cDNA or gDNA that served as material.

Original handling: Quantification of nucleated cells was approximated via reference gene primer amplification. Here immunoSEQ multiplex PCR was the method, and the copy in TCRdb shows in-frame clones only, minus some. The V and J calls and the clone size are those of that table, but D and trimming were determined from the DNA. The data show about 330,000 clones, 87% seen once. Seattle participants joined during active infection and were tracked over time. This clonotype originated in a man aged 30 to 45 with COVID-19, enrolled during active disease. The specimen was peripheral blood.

DNA of the CDR3: TGTGCCAGCAGCCCGATTTCGGAGCGGGGGGGCTGTTACGAGCAGTACTTC. Translation gives CASSPISERGGCYEQYF. This chain connects TRBV3-1 (or the pseudogene TRBV3-2) to TRBJ2-7; 10 nucleotides match TRBD2. Germline V lookup: CDR1 LGHDT, CDR2 YNNKEL (reference sequence). The CDR3 loop spans 17 amino acids. Trimming took 4 bases from V and 4 from J; bases not matched to a gene: 13.